Listed below are T cell receptor beta chains from one sample, sequenced in a study of blood T cell repertoires in COVID-19. Profiled with immunoSEQ multiplex PCR; TCRdb holds only in-frame clones, not every one. This table holds a few hundred thousand clones, roughly 87% found once. The material sequenced was peripheral blood. These receptor sequences come from a man aged 18 to 35 with active or convalescent COVID-19. The CDR3 runs from the conserved cysteine through the conserved F or W. D genes are given only for firm matches. Clone size is stated in some rows and not others, as once, few, many or a class when expanded.

v_call: TRBV6-2/TRBV6-3
clone_size: NA
d_call: NA
j_call: TRBJ1-2
cdr3_aa: CASSYLGSHGYTF
cdr3_nt: TGTGCCAGCAGTTACTTGGGCTCGCATGGCTACACCTTC

v_call: TRBV2
clone_size: many
d_call: TRBD2
j_call: TRBJ2-1
cdr3_aa: CASRKLAGADNEQFF
cdr3_nt: TGTGCCAGCCGTAAACTAGCGGGAGCCGACAATGAGCAGTTCTTC

v_call: TRBV10-2
clone_size: NA
d_call: NA
j_call: TRBJ2-1
cdr3_aa: CASSEPVGPTYNEQFF
cdr3_nt: TGCGCCAGCAGTGAGCCGGTGGGCCCGACCTACAATGAGCAGTTCTTC

v_call: TRBV5-1
clone_size: few
d_call: TRBD1
j_call: TRBJ2-7
cdr3_aa: CASSPGQGFLYEQYF
cdr3_nt: TGCGCCAGCAGCCCCGGACAGGGGTTCCTCTACGAGCAGTACTTC

v_call: TRBV5-1
clone_size: NA
d_call: TRBD2
j_call: TRBJ2-6
cdr3_aa: CASSRGVASSGANVLTF
cdr3_nt: TGCGCCAGCAGCCGGGGGGTCGCCAGCTCTGGGGCCAACGTCCTGACTTTC

v_call: TRBV2
clone_size: NA
d_call: NA
j_call: TRBJ1-4
cdr3_aa: CASKQGERDEKLFF
cdr3_nt: TGTGCCAGCAAACAGGGTGAGAGGGATGAAAAACTGTTTTTT

v_call: TRBV27
clone_size: NA
d_call: NA
j_call: TRBJ1-5
cdr3_aa: CASRGGAVQPQHF
cdr3_nt: TGTGCCAGCAGGGGGGGGGCAGTTCAGCCCCAGCATTTT

v_call: TRBV19
clone_size: once
d_call: TRBD1
j_call: TRBJ2-2
cdr3_aa: CASTGTAVSTGELFF
cdr3_nt: TGTGCCAGTACCGGGACAGCGGTATCCACCGGGGAGCTGTTTTTT

v_call: TRBV11-2
clone_size: NA
d_call: TRBD1
j_call: TRBJ1-1
cdr3_aa: CASSLLGGYSEAFF
cdr3_nt: TGTGCCAGCAGCTTACTAGGGGGCTACTCTGAAGCTTTCTTT

v_call: TRBV6-5
clone_size: NA
d_call: NA
j_call: TRBJ2-7
cdr3_aa: CASSNIQGHEQYF
cdr3_nt: TGTGCCAGCAGTAATATACAGGGCCACGAGCAGTACTTC